These T cell receptor beta chains were read from a single sample in a study of blood T cell repertoires in COVID-19. Measured with immunoSEQ multiplex PCR; TCRdb has only the in-frame clones, and not every one. The repertoire holds over 200,000 clones, with about 90% as singletons. The sample taken for sequencing was peripheral blood. Receptors originate from a man younger than 30 with active or convalescent COVID-19. Each CDR3 is given with its conserved first and last residue. D genes are given only for firm matches. Rows give clone size only sometimes, using once, few, many, or a class for an expanded clone.

abundance	v_gene	j_gene	d_gene	CDR3nt	CDR3aa
-	TRBV7-2	TRBJ1-3	-	TGTGCCAACGGACAAAATGCTGGAAACACCATATATTTT	CANGQNAGNTIYF
-	TRBV30	TRBJ1-3	-	TGTGCCTGGAGTTTTGAGAGAAGTGGTTTCTCTGGAAACACCATATATTTT	CAWSFERSGFSGNTIYF
-	TRBV5-8	TRBJ2-1	TRBD1	TGTGCCAGCAGGGAAAACAGGGGGTTCTACAATGAGCAGTTCTTC	CASRENRGFYNEQFF
-	TRBV10-3	TRBJ2-7	-	TGTGCCATCAGTGGACAGCCATCGGGCGAGCAGTACTTC	CAISGQPSGEQYF
-	TRBV11-3	TRBJ2-1	TRBD1	TGTGCCAGCAGCTTACAGGGGGATGAGCAGTTCTTC	CASSLQGDEQFF
-	TRBV4-1	TRBJ1-5	-	TGCGCCAGGGGAGAGGAGCGAAATAGCAATCAGCCCCAGCATTTT	CARGEERNSNQPQHF
-	TRBV6-5	TRBJ2-3	TRBD2	TGTGCCAGCAAGAGAGCGGGGGCAGATACGCAGTATTTT	CASKRAGADTQYF
once	TRBV5-1	TRBJ1-4	-	TGCGCCAGCAGCTTGGCCCTACAGGATAATGAAAAACTGTTTTTT	CASSLALQDNEKLFF
-	TRBV7-2	TRBJ2-2	-	TGTGCCAGCAGCTTAAAACGGGCCGGGCGAGGGGGCACCGGGGAGCTGTTTTTT	CASSLKRAGRGGTGELFF
once	TRBV28	TRBJ2-1	-	TGTGCCAGCAGTTTATGGGGAGACGGCCGGAATGAGCAGTTCTTC	CASSLWGDGRNEQFF
-	TRBV6-5	TRBJ2-7	-	TGTGCCAGCAGTTACTCGAGGGCAGGGGAATACGAGCAGTACTTC	CASSYSRAGEYEQYF
-	TRBV15	TRBJ2-3	TRBD2	TGTGCCACCAGCAGAGCGGGAGGGAGGGGCACAGATACGCAGTATTTT	CATSRAGGRGTDTQYF
few	TRBV7-9	TRBJ1-2	TRBD1	TGTGCCAGCAGCATTAGTGGGAGACAGGGGACGGACTATGGCTACACCTTC	CASSISGRQGTDYGYTF
-	TRBV7-9	TRBJ1-2	-	TGTGCCAGCAGCTCCCAGGGAGGAGATGGCTACACCTTC	CASSSQGGDGYTF
-	TRBV27	TRBJ1-5	-	TGTGCCAGCAGTTGGGGCCAGGGGAGCAATCAGCCCCAGCATTTT	CASSWGQGSNQPQHF
-	TRBV6-2/TRBV6-3	TRBJ2-7	TRBD1	TGTGCCAGCAGTGTAACAGCAGGGGGTGTTTACGAGCAGTACTTC	CASSVTAGGVYEQYF
-	TRBV28	TRBJ1-2	-	TGTGCCAGCAGTTTATTCGCAGGGATGGATGGCTACACCTTC	CASSLFAGMDGYTF
-	TRBV19	TRBJ2-2	-	TGTGCCAGTAGTTACTCGAGGGCGAGCACCGGGGAGCTGTTTTTT	CASSYSRASTGELFF
-	TRBV12-3/TRBV12-4	TRBJ2-3	-	TGTGCCAGCAGCCTCTTCCGGGAAGATACGCAGTATTTT	CASSLFREDTQYF
-	TRBV27	TRBJ2-2	TRBD2	TGTGCCAGCAGTAGCCAGGGACTAGCGGGAGCCACCGGGGAGCTGTTTTTT	CASSSQGLAGATGELFF
-	TRBV4-1	TRBJ1-2	-	TGCGCCAGCAGCCAAGTCGCAAGGCCCGAGGGTGGCTACACCTTC	CASSQVARPEGGYTF
-	TRBV3-1/TRBV3-2	TRBJ2-7	TRBD2	TGTGCCAGCAAGCCTAGGACTAGCGGCTACGAGCAGTACTTC	CASKPRTSGYEQYF
-	TRBV3-1/TRBV3-2	TRBJ1-3	TRBD1	TGTGCCAGCAGCCAAGAGTTGAGGACAGGGGAGGGAAACACCATATATTTT	CASSQELRTGEGNTIYF
-	TRBV5-1	TRBJ1-1	-	TGCGCCAGCAGCTTGGTAGCAGGGAGGGGAACTGAAGCTTTCTTT	CASSLVAGRGTEAFF
once	TRBV6-6	TRBJ2-3	-	TGTGCCAGCAGTTCTACCACAGATACGCAGTATTTT	CASSSTTDTQYF
once	TRBV6-6	TRBJ2-3	-	TGTGCCAGCAGTTACTTAACAGATACGCAGTATTTT	CASSYLTDTQYF
-	TRBV7-3	TRBJ1-5	-	TGTGCCAGCAGCTCCGCGACCGGGGGGCTGGGGCAGCCCCAGCATTTT	CASSSATGGLGQPQHF
-	TRBV11-2	TRBJ2-7	TRBD1	TGTGCCAGCAGCTTAGTCCCTACCGGGACAGGAGCCTACGAGCAGTACTTC	CASSLVPTGTGAYEQYF
-	TRBV5-5	TRBJ2-3	-	TGTGCCAGCAGCTTGTCCCCAACGGGAGCGGGTACGCAGTATTTT	CASSLSPTGAGTQYF
-	TRBV9	TRBJ2-3	-	TGTGCCAGCAGCGTAGGGGTGGGAGTCGTAACAGATACGCAGTATTTT	CASSVGVGVVTDTQYF
-	TRBV28	TRBJ1-1	-	TGTGCCAGCACCCTCCTAACAGGGTCGGGGACTGAAGCTTTCTTT	CASTLLTGSGTEAFF
-	TRBV5-1	TRBJ2-3	TRBD2	TGCGCCAGCAGCTTGGGGGCTAGCGGGACAGATACGCAGTATTTT	CASSLGASGTDTQYF
once	TRBV4-1	TRBJ2-1	TRBD1	TGCGCCAGCAACGAAGGACGATTGTTCGGTAATCGACAGGGTGGGACTGAGCAGTTCTTC	CASNEGRLFGNRQGGTEQFF
-	TRBV10-1	TRBJ1-2	TRBD1	TGCGCCAGCAGCTCGGGACAGAACTATGGCTACACCTTC	CASSSGQNYGYTF
-	TRBV5-6	TRBJ2-1	-	TGTGCCAGCAGAGTGGCGGGTCGCAGTCTACCGCTGGATGAGCAGTTCTTC	CASRVAGRSLPLDEQFF
-	TRBV6-7	TRBJ2-7	TRBD2	TGTGCCAGCAGTTACCCCAAGCTAGGACTAGCGGGAGGGTCGACTTACGAGCAGTACTTC	CASSYPKLGLAGGSTYEQYF
-	TRBV6-6	TRBJ2-3	TRBD2	TGTGCCAGCCTCCCGCTAGCGGGAGTTACAGATACGCAGTATTTT	CASLPLAGVTDTQYF